The sequence of this TCR beta chain was determined in a study of T cell changes during pregnancy in multiple sclerosis. Sequencing was performed with immunoSEQ multiplex PCR; in TCRdb, only in-frame clones are kept and a portion is missing. Of 60,000 or so clones listed, just under 95% are singletons. The sequence came from a female donor with multiple sclerosis, enrolled in a pregnancy study. The sequencing here drew on CD4+ T cells from peripheral blood mononuclear cells, taken before pregnancy.

The CDR3 protein is CASSFRGFQPQHF. The CDR3, as DNA: TGTGCCAGCAGTTTCAGGGGTTTTCAGCCCCAGCATTTT. The chain couples TRBV28 to TRBJ1-5; D is perhaps TRBD1 (6 bases). Germline V CDR1 and CDR2: MDHEN, SYDVKM. The CDR3 sequence is 13 residues long. Trimming stripped 3 bases from V and 6 bases from J, with 9 bases between.